This TCR beta chain is from a study of cytomegalovirus exposure and HLA in healthy donors. Study-wide results and caveats: Some public TCRs appeared in many individuals, while most sequences were rare. Per a prior analysis, the majority of TCR beta V segments were productive roughly 87% or roughly 30% of the time.

Primers for the PCR totalled 60 Vbeta and 13 Jbeta. Data came from immunoSEQ multiplex PCR; TCRdb stores just in-frame clones and leaves some out. The data hold about 130,000 clones, with about 78% observed a single time. This clone was seen more than once but under ten times. Its antigen is currently unknown. Germline V gene sequence: CDR1 MGHRA, CDR2 YSYEKL. The CDR3 loop spans 15 amino acids. With 4 bases clipped from V and 3 bases from J, the junction kept 6 bases outside the gene matches. The sample consisted of PBMCs. The sequence derives from a female donor in good health and CMV-seronegative. This chain links TRBV4-1 with TRBJ1-2; 9 nucleotides match TRBD1. The DNA for the CDR3 is TGCGCCAGCAGCCGAGTAGACAGGGGGGACTATGGCTACACCTTC. Encoded protein: CASSRVDRGDYGYTF.